This TCR beta chain comes out of a study of blood T cell repertoires in COVID-19. Background on the study: Acute-phase and convalescent COVID-19 samples originated in the United States, Italy and Spain. Sources were T cells, B-cell-depleted T cells, or PBMCs; the material itself was cDNA or gDNA.

The CDR3 spans 15 residues. CDR1 and CDR2 (germline): LNHDA, SQIVND (reference sequence). V dropped 3 bases and J dropped 4 bases, with 13 bases sitting between them. This clone appeared a few times. Per the authors' pipeline: Amplified reference gene primers provided the basis for estimating nucleated cell counts. Some clones are missing from TCRdb's copy, which holds only in-frame ones; the method was immunoSEQ multiplex PCR. The DNA gave D and trimming, while V, J and clone size come from that table. Seen here are about 280,000 clones, around 91% observed once, and the top ten hold 1.7%. Specimen: PBMCs or T cells enriched from blood (not recorded which). J is TRBJ1-5 and V is TRBV19; D perhaps matches TRBD1 (6 bases). This receptor was taken from a woman aged 18-29 years with acute COVID-19. CDR3 bases: TGTGCCAGTAGTATCCAACAGGGATGGAATCAGCCCCAGCATTTT. Its translation: CASSIQQGWNQPQHF.